These 23 T cell receptor beta chains were sequenced from one sample in a study of shared clonotypes between healthy human individuals. Clones were read by immunoSEQ multiplex PCR, and TCRdb kept only the in-frame ones, dropping some. The table shows around 2.5 million clones, with over 85% occurring only once. Sequenced input: naive CD4+ T cells from PBMCs. As to subset: CD45RA+ positively selected. These receptors all come from a man aged 18-30 years in good health. Some clones in this sample may be carry-over from other donors' samples.

This chain connects TRBV28 to TRBJ2-7, with TRBD2 matching 7 bases. The junction had 5 bases not matched to a gene; V was cut back by 3 bases and J by 3 bases. CDR1 is MDHEN, CDR2 SYDVKM, per germline. The CDR3 has 14 residues. The CDR3 protein is CASSFAGTNYEQYF. CDR3 coding DNA: TGTGCCAGCAGTTTTGCTGGGACTAACTACGAGCAGTACTTC.

This sequence joins TRBV5-1 and TRBJ1-2; 7 bases agree with TRBD1. Germline assignment: CDR1 SGHRS and CDR2 YFSETQ. The V segment lost 4 bases and the J segment 5 bases; nucleotides outside the gene matches: 2. There are 12 residues in the CDR3. The CDR3 DNA sequence: TGCGCCAGCAGCCCGGGACAGTATGGCTACACCTTC. This codes for CASSPGQYGYTF.

V is TRBV27 and J is TRBJ2-1; 9 bases agree with TRBD2. Germline V gene lookup returns CDR1 MNHEY and CDR2 SMNVEV (reference sequence). CDR3 length equals 17 residues. J gave up 7 bases and V 2 bases, and 12 bases lay outside the gene matches. The CDR3 sequence is CASSLPIAGVNQNEQFF. The CDR3 nucleotides read TGTGCCAGCAGTTTACCGATAGCGGGAGTTAACCAGAATGAGCAGTTCTTC.

This clone was counted once. The germline gene is not matched at one end of the junction; a read error may be the cause. CDR3 in DNA: TGCGCCAGCAGTGACCCTGGGACAGGGATAATTTTT. Translation gives CASSDPGTGIIF. The chain uses TRBV10-2 and TRBJ1-3; 9 bases align to TRBD1. The CDR3 length is 12 residues. Germline assignment: CDR1 WSHSY and CDR2 SAAADI.

With regard to this clone: Distinct nucleotide sequences in the sample also encode this CDR3. The chain combines TRBV11-2 with TRBJ2-3; 12 bases line up with TRBD2. The CDR3 sequence is 16 residues long. V gave up 5 bases and J gave up 0 bases; unmatched junction bases: 3. Per germline, CDR1 SGHAT and CDR2 FQNNGV. Here the CDR3 DNA reads TGTGCCAGCAGCCTCGGGACTAGCGGGAGCACAGATACGCAGTATTTT. It translates to CASSLGTSGSTDTQYF.

The chain recombines TRBV28 with TRBJ2-7; tentatively, D is TRBD2 (7 bases). In germline, CDR1 is MDHEN, CDR2 SYDVKM. V gave up 5 bases and J gave up 9 bases, with 26 bases separating them. The length of the CDR3 is 16 residues. CDR3 residues: CASSLASAGASVGQYF. Written as DNA, the CDR3 is TGTGCCAGCAGTCTGGCTTCGGCGGGGGCCTCCGTCGGGCAGTACTTC.

A single count supports this clone. The V gene is TRBV4-2, the J gene TRBJ1-1; TRBD1 might be the D (6 bases). The V end was cut by 4 bases, the J end by 1 base, with 10 bases between. There are 14 residues in the CDR3. The V gene's germline CDR1 is LGHNA and CDR2 YNFKEQ. CDR3 coding DNA: TGTGCCAGCAGCCGGACAGTGCCGAACACTGAAGCTTTCTTT. This sequence encodes CASSRTVPNTEAFF.

V and J are TRBV7-8 and TRBJ1-1; D not resolved. V shed 5 bases and J shed 6 bases, with 10 bases lying between them. The CDR3 is 12 residues long. Germline assignment: CDR1 SGHVS and CDR2 FQNEAQ. CDR3 region: CASSPGRAEAFF. The CDR3 region has the DNA TGTGCCAGCAGCCCCGGACGGGCTGAAGCTTTCTTT.

The chain employs TRBV27 and TRBJ2-2; no reliable D call. CDR3 length equals 15 residues. Deletions cut 5 bases from V and 0 bases from J, with 10 bases between. Germline CDR1 MNHEY, CDR2 SMNVEV (reference sequence). The CDR3 loop reads CASSPRKTNTGELFF. The CDR3 coding sequence is TGTGCCAGCAGTCCCAGAAAAACGAACACCGGGGAGCTGTTTTTT.

V usage is TRBV19 and J usage is TRBJ2-7; D possibly corresponds to TRBD2 (5 bases). Germline loops: CDR1 LNHDA, CDR2 SQIVND (reference sequence). The CDR3 has 14 amino acids. The CDR3 loop reads CPSINALRGYEQYF. The CDR3, as DNA: TGTCCTTCTATAAACGCCCTGCGCGGGTACGAGCAGTACTTC. Variable domain in full (rest from reference TRBV19 and TRBJ2-7): DGGITQSPKYLFRKEGQNVTLSCEQNLNHDAMYWYRQDPGQGLRLIYYSQIVNDFQKGDIAEGYSVSREKKESFPLTVTSAQKNPTAFYLCPSINALRGYEQYFGPGTRLTVT.

The chain is built from TRBV19 and TRBJ2-1; 8 nucleotides line up with TRBD1. This CDR3 has 18 amino acids. The germline V gene has CDR1 LNHDA and CDR2 SQIVND (reference sequence). Trimming removed 5 bases from V and 7 bases from J; junction bases left unmatched: 19. CDR3 sequence (DNA): TGTGCCAGTAGTCCGATTCGAGAGGCGGGACAGGCTCGGAATGAGCAGTTCTTC. Encoded protein: CASSPIREAGQARNEQFF.

This chain's CDR3 is CASRLAANTGELFF. The CDR3 DNA follows: TGTGCCAGCAGACTAGCGGCGAACACCGGGGAGCTGTTTTTT. The chain joins TRBV9 to TRBJ2-2; 8 bases agree with TRBD2. The CDR3 runs 14 residues. The junction had 0 bases not matched to a gene; V was cut back by 5 bases and J by 0 bases. Germline values: CDR1 SGDLS, CDR2 YYNGEE.

The genes are TRBV28 and TRBJ1-2; tentative D call: TRBD1 (6 bases). Germline CDR1 reads MDHEN; CDR2 reads SYDVKM. The V gene lost 4 bases and the J gene lost 4 bases, with 22 bases spanning the gap. The CDR3 is 17 residues long. The CDR3 region is CASSSISYGQTGYGYTF. The CDR3 nucleotides are TGTGCCAGCAGTTCTATATCATATGGACAGACGGGCTATGGCTACACCTTC.

This clone was recorded once. Other nucleotide sequences in the sample specify the same CDR3. The chain combines TRBV6-6 with TRBJ1-5; TRBD1 matches 7 bases. This CDR3 spans 14 amino acids. Germline V gives CDR1 MNHNY, CDR2 SVGAGI (reference sequence). The junction had 4 bases not matched to a gene; V was cut back by 5 bases and J by 3 bases. The CDR3 region has the DNA TGTGCCAGCAGTCGGACAGGTTCCAATCAGCCCCAGCATTTT. This gives the protein CASSRTGSNQPQHF.

The V and J genes are TRBV11-2 and TRBJ2-7; D is uncertain. The CDR3 runs to 15 residues. CDR1 is SGHAT, CDR2 FQNNGV, per germline. V dropped 1 base and J dropped 3 bases, with 13 bases sitting between them. The CDR3 loop reads CASSLGAPPSYEQYF. The DNA of the CDR3 is TGTGCCAGCAGCTTAGGAGCCCCACCAAGCTACGAGCAGTACTTC.

To note about this clone: Other DNA sequences from this sample encode an identical CDR3 as well. The CDR3 region is CASSLRVDYGYTF. CDR3 sequence (DNA): TGTGCCAGCAGTTTGAGGGTTGACTATGGCTACACCTTC. V is TRBV28 and J is TRBJ1-2; D unresolved. V dropped 3 bases and J dropped 3 bases, with 8 bases sitting between them. This CDR3 has 13 residues. Germline-derived CDR1 and CDR2 are MDHEN and SYDVKM.

The chain joins TRBV16 to TRBJ1-3; a weak D match, TRBD1 (5 bases). Germline V gene sequence: CDR1 KGHSY, CDR2 FQNENV. The CDR3 sequence is 14 residues long. V was trimmed by 3 bases and J by 2 bases, leaving 8 bases between them. CDR3 DNA: TGTGCCAGCAGCCATGGGACTACTGGAAACACCATATATTTT. Translation gives CASSHGTTGNTIYF.

The chain combines TRBV6-5 with TRBJ2-2, with unresolved D. The ends were cut back, 2 bases at V and 5 bases at J, with 6 bases in the middle. The CDR3 has 13 amino acids. Per germline, CDR1 MNHEY and CDR2 SVGAGI. The CDR3 bases are TGTGCCAGCAGTTACATGAGGACCGGGGAGCTGTTTTTT. It specifies CASSYMRTGELFF.

This chain joins TRBV6-1 and TRBJ2-7; D possibly matches TRBD1 or TRBD2 (6 bases each). This CDR3 is built from 15 residues. The V end was cut by 1 base, the J end by 4 bases, with 14 bases between. The germline V gene encodes CDR1 MNHNS and CDR2 SASEGT. The CDR3 loop reads CASSEVEGGMYEQYF. The CDR3 nucleotides read TGTGCCAGCAGTGAAGTAGAGGGGGGCATGTACGAGCAGTACTTC.

As for this clone: The same CDR3 also results from other DNA sequences found in this sample. This chain links TRBV18 with TRBJ2-1, with D possibly TRBD1 on 6 matching bases. The V gene lost 2 bases and the J gene lost 0 bases, with 14 bases spanning the gap. The CDR3 is made up of 17 amino acids. Germline V gene data show CDR1 as KGHSH and CDR2 as LQKENI. The CDR3 DNA follows: TGTGCCAGCTCACCAAGATCAGGGGTTAGCTCCTACAATGAGCAGTTCTTC. It encodes CASSPRSGVSSYNEQFF.

The CDR3, as DNA: TGCGCCAGCAGCTTGGCCTTGGTAGCGGGAGGTACCGGGGAGCTGTTTTTT. It specifies CASSLALVAGGTGELFF. The chain carries TRBV5-1 and TRBJ2-2; 10 bases match TRBD2. The CDR3 is made up of 17 amino acids. Trimming removed 0 bases from V and 5 bases from J; junction bases left unmatched: 7. The germline V gene encodes CDR1 SGHRS and CDR2 YFSETQ.

The genes are TRBV4-3 and TRBJ2-3; D call uncertain. V lost 4 bases to trimming and J lost 6 bases, with 17 bases between them. The germline CDR1 and CDR2 sequences are LGHNA and YSLEER. This CDR3 has 15 residues. The CDR3 DNA reads TGCGCCAGCAGCCCGAGCGTCCAAAGTGGGGATACGCAGTATTTT. As protein: CASSPSVQSGDTQYF.

The chain carries TRBV6-5 and TRBJ2-1; TRBD2 aligns across 11 bases. The germline gives CDR1 MNHEY, CDR2 SVGAGI. The CDR3 sequence is 15 residues long. The J segment lost 3 bases and the V segment lost 8 bases, leaving 6 bases of the junction unmatched. The CDR3 here is CASRLTSGIYNEQFF. DNA of the CDR3: TGTGCCAGCCGACTGACTAGCGGGATCTACAATGAGCAGTTCTTC.